The TCR beta chain under discussion was sequenced for a study of CD8 T cells in ankylosing spondylitis. General observations from the study: Earlier studies detected some motif variants in reactive arthritis synovial fluid and blood. Characteristic of ankylosing spondylitis blood, it appeared, was a TCR beta motif comprising 7 to 9 highly homologous variants.

Germline lookup yields CDR1 SEHNR and CDR2 FQNEAQ (reference sequence). Trimming stripped 5 bases from V and 1 base from J, with 11 bases between. CDR3 length: 14 residues. For this clonotype: No antigen is known for it.

From the 5' RACE reads, TCRdb called clonotypes with MiXCR, one entry per CDR3 protein. Seen here are fewer than 550,000 distinct CDR3 sequences, about 5.7% observed once, and the top ten hold roughly 3.5%. The sequence derives from a male donor with ankylosing spondylitis. Sequencing was carried out using blood, either unsorted or a sorted T cell fraction (not recorded which). The V and J genes are TRBV7-9 and TRBJ2-5; D remains ambiguous. For the CDR3, the DNA is TGTGCCAGCAGCCCCGGGTACGGCCAAGAGACCCAGTACTTC. Its protein product is CASSPGYGQETQYF.